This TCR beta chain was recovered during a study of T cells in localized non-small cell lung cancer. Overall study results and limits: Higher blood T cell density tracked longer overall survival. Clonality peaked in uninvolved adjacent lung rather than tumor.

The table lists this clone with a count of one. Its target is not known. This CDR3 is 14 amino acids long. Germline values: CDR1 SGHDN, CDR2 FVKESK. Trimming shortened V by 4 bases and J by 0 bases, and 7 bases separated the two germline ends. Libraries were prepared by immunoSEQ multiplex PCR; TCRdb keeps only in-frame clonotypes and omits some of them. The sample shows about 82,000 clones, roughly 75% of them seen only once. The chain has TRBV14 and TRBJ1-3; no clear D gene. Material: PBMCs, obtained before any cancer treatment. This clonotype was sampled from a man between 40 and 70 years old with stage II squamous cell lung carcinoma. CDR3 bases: TGTGCCAGCAGCCCTGGGGTCTCTGGAAACACCATATATTTT. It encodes CASSPGVSGNTIYF. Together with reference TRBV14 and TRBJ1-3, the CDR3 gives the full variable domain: EAGVTQFPSHSVIEKGQTVTLRCDPISGHDNLYWYRRVMGKEIKFLLHFVKESKQDESGMPNNRFLAERTGGTYSTLKVQPAELEDSGVYFCASSPGVSGNTIYFGEGSWLTVV.